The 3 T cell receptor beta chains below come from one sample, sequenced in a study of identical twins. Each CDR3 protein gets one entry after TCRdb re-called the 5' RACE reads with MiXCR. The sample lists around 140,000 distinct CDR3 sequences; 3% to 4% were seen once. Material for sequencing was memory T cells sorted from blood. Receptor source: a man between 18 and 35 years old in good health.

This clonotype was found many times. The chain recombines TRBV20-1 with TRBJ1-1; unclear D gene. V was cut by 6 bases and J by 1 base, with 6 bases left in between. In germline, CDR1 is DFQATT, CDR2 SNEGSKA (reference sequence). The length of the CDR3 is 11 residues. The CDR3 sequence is CSAFTNTEAFF. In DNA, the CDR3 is TGCAGTGCCTTTACGAACACTGAAGCTTTCTTT.

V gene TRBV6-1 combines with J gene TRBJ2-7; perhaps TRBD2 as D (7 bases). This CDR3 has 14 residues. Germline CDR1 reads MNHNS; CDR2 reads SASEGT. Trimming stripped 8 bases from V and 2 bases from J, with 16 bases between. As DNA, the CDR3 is TGTGCCAGCCGGGGGGCAGGGACCACCTACGAGCAGTACGTC. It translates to CASRGAGTTYEQYV.

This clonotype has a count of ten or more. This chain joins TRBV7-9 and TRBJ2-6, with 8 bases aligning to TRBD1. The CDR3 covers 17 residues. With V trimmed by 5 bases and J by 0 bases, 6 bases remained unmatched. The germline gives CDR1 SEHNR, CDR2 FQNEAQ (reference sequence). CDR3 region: CASSPGTGFSGANVLTF. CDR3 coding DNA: TGTGCCAGCAGCCCCGGGACAGGTTTCTCTGGGGCCAACGTCCTGACTTTC.